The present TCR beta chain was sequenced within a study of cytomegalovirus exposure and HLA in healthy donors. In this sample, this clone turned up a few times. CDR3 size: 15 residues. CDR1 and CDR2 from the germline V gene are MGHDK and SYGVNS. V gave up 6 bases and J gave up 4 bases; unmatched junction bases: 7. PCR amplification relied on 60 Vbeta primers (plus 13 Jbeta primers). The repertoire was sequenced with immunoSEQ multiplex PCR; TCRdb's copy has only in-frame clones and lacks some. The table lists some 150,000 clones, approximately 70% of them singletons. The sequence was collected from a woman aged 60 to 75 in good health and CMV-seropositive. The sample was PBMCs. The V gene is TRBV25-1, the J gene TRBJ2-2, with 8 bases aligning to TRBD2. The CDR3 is CASRQGSGATGELFF. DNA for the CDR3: TGTGCCAGCAGACAAGGTAGCGGGGCCACCGGGGAGCTGTTTTTT.